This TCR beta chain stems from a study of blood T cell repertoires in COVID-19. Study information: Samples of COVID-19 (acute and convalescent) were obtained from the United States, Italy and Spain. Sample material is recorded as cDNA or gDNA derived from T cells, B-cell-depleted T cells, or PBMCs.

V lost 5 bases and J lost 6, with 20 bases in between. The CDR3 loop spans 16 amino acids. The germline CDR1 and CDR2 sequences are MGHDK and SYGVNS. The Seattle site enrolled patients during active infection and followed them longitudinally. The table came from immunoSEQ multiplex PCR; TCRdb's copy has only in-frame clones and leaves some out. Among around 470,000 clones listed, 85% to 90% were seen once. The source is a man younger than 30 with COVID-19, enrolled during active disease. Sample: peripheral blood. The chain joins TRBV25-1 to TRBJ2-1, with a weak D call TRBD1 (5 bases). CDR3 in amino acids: CASSKPTEARTNEQFF. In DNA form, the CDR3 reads TGTGCCAGCAGTAAACCGACAGAGGCCCGTACCAATGAGCAGTTCTTC.